The 30 T cell receptor beta chains below come from one sample, sequenced in a study of T cells after yellow fever vaccination (dated by TCRdb to the late 2010s). Library prep was done by 5' RACE. For sequencing, an Illumina HiSeq 2500 was employed. Through fastp at Q25 and MiXCR, TCRdb rebuilt clones from the public reads, retaining in-frame beta chains. Each CDR3 protein gets just one entry, which takes the most common genes and DNA from the rows behind it. The sample records almost 600,000 distinct CDR3 sequences, approximately 13% of which are singletons. Roughly 13% of the sample goes to the ten largest clones. The treatment or condition label for this specimen denotes: live attenuated yellow fever vaccine strain. Sequences were derived from PBMCs, sampled on the day of the yellow fever booster vaccination. The receptors shown here come from a man under 40 who received the YFV17D yellow fever vaccine.

There are a few counts of this clonotype. The V gene is TRBV19, the J gene TRBJ1-5, with D unclear. The V end lost 4 bases, the J end lost 6 bases, and 7 bases lay between the germline ends. The CDR3 length is 12 residues. Germline loops: CDR1 LNHDA, CDR2 SQIVND (reference sequence). The CDR3 protein is CASSSLSQPQHF. Written as DNA, the CDR3 is TGTGCCAGTAGTAGTTTGAGTCAGCCCCAGCATTTT.

The rearrangement links TRBV20-1 to TRBJ2-7; the D gene could be TRBD1 or TRBD2 (5 bases each). The CDR3 contains 13 residues. Deletions cut 6 bases from V and 0 bases from J, with 12 bases between. Germline V gene lookup returns CDR1 DFQATT and CDR2 SNEGSKA (reference sequence). CDR3 sequence reads: CSASGASSYEQYF. In DNA, the CDR3 is TGCAGTGCGTCCGGGGCGAGCTCCTACGAGCAGTACTTC.

Only a few counts were recorded for this clonotype. The CDR3 spells CASSSPSSGANVLTF. CDR3 nucleotide sequence: TGTGCCAGCAGCTCACCTTCATCTGGGGCCAACGTCCTGACTTTC. This chain joins TRBV12-3 or TRBV12-4 and TRBJ2-6, with D uncertain. This CDR3 has 15 amino acids. The V and J ends lost 6 bases and 1 base respectively, with 10 bases between them.

In its sample, this clonotype was seen a few times. The rearrangement links TRBV7-2 to TRBJ2-7; weak D call: TRBD2 (6 bases). The length of the CDR3 is 16 residues. V lost 3 bases and J 1 base, leaving 16 bases between the germline ends. Germline lookup yields CDR1 SGHTA and CDR2 FQGNSA. CDR3 in DNA: TGTGCCAGCAGCTTTTATGCCGGGACTCAGTCCTACGAGCAGTACTTC. As protein: CASSFYAGTQSYEQYF.

In this sample, this clonotype turned up a few times. The chain carries TRBV7-2 and TRBJ2-2; D perhaps matches TRBD2 (6 bases). V shed 5 bases and J shed 4 bases, with 11 bases lying between them. The CDR3 is 14 residues long. Germline V lookup: CDR1 SGHTA, CDR2 FQGNSA. The CDR3 sequence is CASSRTSFTGELFF. CDR3 nucleotide sequence: TGTGCCAGCAGCCGTACTAGCTTCACCGGGGAGCTGTTTTTT.

This clonotype was picked up a small number of times. V and J are TRBV5-4 and TRBJ2-3; TRBD2 agrees at 11 bases. V shed 4 bases and J 0 bases; nucleotides not matched to a gene: 4. The CDR3 loop spans 16 amino acids. Per germline, CDR1 SGHNT and CDR2 YYREEE (reference sequence). CDR3 sequence reads: CASSLRTSGSTDTQYF. The CDR3 DNA sequence: TGTGCCAGCAGCCTAAGGACTAGCGGGAGCACAGATACGCAGTATTTT.

This clonotype was seen a handful of times. For the CDR3, the DNA is TGCGCCAGCAGCCGCGCCGGGGGTTTCGAAGCTTTCTTT. Protein: CASSRAGGFEAFF. This chain links TRBV5-1 with TRBJ1-1; perhaps TRBD1 as D (5 bases). Germline V gene sequence: CDR1 SGHRS, CDR2 YFSETQ. V gave up 4 bases and J gave up 8 bases, with 15 bases separating them. The CDR3 runs to 13 residues.

This clonotype was counted many times. The gene calls are TRBV5-1 and TRBJ2-2, with 7 bases matching TRBD1. This CDR3 region has 16 residues. With 4 bases clipped from V and 0 bases from J, the junction kept 6 bases outside the gene matches. CDR1 is SGHRS, CDR2 YFSETQ, per germline. Written as DNA, the CDR3 is TGCGCCAGCAGCGTATCCGGGACAGCGAACACCGGGGAGCTGTTTTTT. The encoded protein is CASSVSGTANTGELFF.

For the CDR3, the DNA is TGTGCCAGCAGCTTAACCGGGGCGATCGAGCAGTACTTC. As protein: CASSLTGAIEQYF. The rearrangement uses TRBV7-2 and TRBJ2-7; either TRBD1 or TRBD2 may fit D (5 bases each). Germline V lookup: CDR1 SGHTA, CDR2 FQGNSA. Trimming stripped 2 bases from V and 6 bases from J, with 11 bases between. The CDR3 sequence is 13 residues long.

The rearrangement links TRBV5-1 to TRBJ2-7; D possibly matches TRBD1 or TRBD2 (5 bases each). The ends were cut back, 4 bases at V and 0 bases at J, with 14 bases in the middle. Germline lookup yields CDR1 SGHRS and CDR2 YFSETQ. The CDR3 extends over 15 amino acids. CDR3 amino acids: CASSRRSGTSYEQYF. The CDR3 DNA is TGCGCCAGCAGCCGACGCTCTGGGACCTCCTACGAGCAGTACTTC.

This clonotype showed up many times. The rearrangement joins TRBV7-2 to TRBJ2-5, with no clear D. The CDR3 is made up of 16 amino acids. The germline V gene has CDR1 SGHTA and CDR2 FQGNSA. The V end was cut by 0 bases, the J end by 4 bases, with 15 bases between. The CDR3 DNA is TGTGCCAGCAGCTTAGCAGGAAGTGATCCCGGAGAGACCCAGTACTTC. It translates to CASSLAGSDPGETQYF. Drawing the rest from reference TRBV7-2 and TRBJ2-5, the complete variable domain is GAGVSQSPSNKVTEKGKDVELRCDPISGHTALYWYRQSLGQGLEFLIYFQGNSAPDKSGLPSDRFSAERTGGSVSTLTIQRTQQEDSAVYLCASSLAGSDPGETQYFGPGTRLLVL.

This clonotype was seen a few times. The V and J genes are TRBV2 and TRBJ1-2; 8 nucleotides agree with TRBD1. The CDR3 is 14 amino acids. CDR1 SNHLY and CDR2 FYNNEI come from the germline V gene. The ends lost 3 bases at V and 4 bases at J; junction bases unmatched: 4. CDR3 region: CASSDQGAFYGYTF. Here the CDR3 DNA reads TGTGCCAGCAGTGACCAGGGGGCTTTCTATGGCTACACCTTC.

This chain connects TRBV7-8 to TRBJ2-1, with 12 positions matching TRBD2. CDR3 length: 17 amino acids. The J segment lost 4 bases and the V segment lost 5 bases, leaving 9 bases of the junction unmatched. Germline V gene lookup returns CDR1 SGHVS and CDR2 FQNEAQ. CDR3 nucleotides: TGTGCCAGCAGCAACTCGACTAGCGGGAGTGTATACAATGAGCAGTTCTTC. This codes for CASSNSTSGSVYNEQFF.

The rearrangement links TRBV5-1 to TRBJ1-5; no reliable D call. V lost 1 base, J lost 1 base, and 18 bases lay in between. Germline V gene data show CDR1 as SGHRS and CDR2 as YFSETQ. The length of the CDR3 is 18 residues. CDR3 sequence (DNA): TGCGCCAGCAGCTTGAACCCGGACGCCGTGGTCAGCAATCAGCCCCAGCATTTT. Its translation: CASSLNPDAVVSNQPQHF.

The J gene is TRBJ2-5, the V gene TRBV18; 7 positions match TRBD2. Per germline, CDR1 KGHSH and CDR2 LQKENI. The CDR3 covers 15 residues. V lost 1 base and J lost 5; bases outside the gene matches: 7. The CDR3 nucleotides read TGTGCCAGCTCACCACAGGCGGGAGATTTGGAGACCCAGTACTTC. It is translated as CASSPQAGDLETQYF.

This clonotype was seen more than once but under ten times. Here the CDR3 reads CATSDLAAPSYNEQFF. The CDR3 DNA reads TGTGCCACCAGTGATTTGGCGGCTCCTTCCTACAATGAGCAGTTCTTC. This sequence joins TRBV24-1 and TRBJ2-1; D gene unclear. CDR1 is KGHDR and CDR2 is SFDVKD in the germline V gene. This CDR3 comprises 16 residues. V dropped 0 bases and J dropped 1 base, with 9 bases sitting between them.

V gene TRBV7-6 combines with J gene TRBJ2-1, with D possibly TRBD2 on 6 matching bases. CDR1 and CDR2 from the germline V gene are SGHVS and FNYEAQ. V lost 2 bases and J 6 bases, leaving 11 bases between the germline ends. CDR3 size: 14 residues. CDR3 coding DNA: TGTGCCAGCAGCTTACGCTCTAGCGCCAATGAGCAGTTCTTC. It yields the protein CASSLRSSANEQFF.

This clonotype has a handful of counts. The chain joins TRBV19 to TRBJ2-1; 7 bases agree with TRBD2. The CDR3 length is 18 residues. The V and J ends lost 2 bases and 8 bases, in that order; junction bases with no gene match: 18. The germline gives CDR1 LNHDA, CDR2 SQIVND (reference sequence). The chain's CDR3 is CASSISVVLGGSVYEQFF. DNA of the CDR3: TGTGCCAGTAGTATATCAGTGGTACTGGGCGGGAGTGTCTATGAGCAGTTCTTC. Using reference TRBV19 and TRBJ2-1 for the parts outside the CDR3, the full variable domain is DGGITQSPKYLFRKEGQNVTLSCEQNLNHDAMYWYRQDPGQGLRLIYYSQIVNDFQKGDIAEGYSVSREKKESFPLTVTSAQKNPTAFYLCASSISVVLGGSVYEQFFGPGTRLTVL.

This clonotype was counted a few times. V usage is TRBV7-9 and J usage is TRBJ2-5; D perhaps matches TRBD1 (6 bases). Germline assignment: CDR1 SEHNR and CDR2 FQNEAQ (reference sequence). Deletions cut 5 bases from V and 0 bases from J, with 19 bases between. The CDR3 consists of 17 residues. In nucleotides, the CDR3 is TGTGCCAGCAGCGACTGGGACACTTACAAGTACCAAGAGACCCAGTACTTC. Protein sequence: CASSDWDTYKYQETQYF. The complete variable domain, with remaining parts taken from reference TRBV7-9 and TRBJ2-5, reads DTGVSQNPRHKITKRGQNVTFRCDPISEHNRLYWYRQTLGQGPEFLTYFQNEAQLEKSRLLSDRFSAERPKGSFSTLEIQRTEQGDSAMYLCASSDWDTYKYQETQYFGPGTRLLVL.

The V gene is TRBV2, the J gene TRBJ2-5; D is unresolved. The ends were cut back, 7 bases at V and 5 bases at J, with 11 bases in the middle. The CDR3 is made up of 12 amino acids. CDR1 SNHLY and CDR2 FYNNEI come from the germline V gene. The chain's CDR3 is CASNGGWETQYF. In DNA form, the CDR3 reads TGTGCCAGCAACGGCGGATGGGAGACCCAGTACTTC.

The chain combines TRBV10-3 with TRBJ2-5; D not certain. Per germline, CDR1 ENHRY and CDR2 SYGVKD. The CDR3 contains 12 residues. Trimming cost V 2 bases and J 7 bases, with 8 bases left between them. The CDR3 loop reads CAISERLGTQYF. In nucleotides, the CDR3 is TGTGCCATCAGTGAGAGGTTAGGGACCCAGTACTTC.

The chain joins TRBV20-1 to TRBJ1-2, with TRBD1 matching over 7 bases. Germline assignment: CDR1 DFQATT and CDR2 SNEGSKA (reference sequence). V dropped 0 bases and J dropped 6; count of bases not matched to a gene: 13. The CDR3 has 16 amino acids. This CDR3 is CSARDPSTGLGDGYTF. CDR3 coding DNA: TGCAGTGCTAGAGATCCTTCGACAGGGCTGGGAGATGGCTACACCTTC.

The V call is TRBV10-3, the J call TRBJ2-5; D remains unclear. CDR3 length: 12 amino acids. Germline V gene lookup returns CDR1 ENHRY and CDR2 SYGVKD. The ends were cut back, 4 bases at V and 3 bases at J, with 6 bases in the middle. CDR3 amino acids: CAISVGEETQYF. Written as DNA, the CDR3 is TGTGCCATCAGTGTTGGGGAAGAGACCCAGTACTTC.

The chain joins TRBV6-5 to TRBJ2-7; 8 bases match TRBD1. After removal of 0 bases from V and 2 bases from J, the junction contained 3 bases not matched to a gene. This CDR3 contains 15 residues. Germline CDR1 is MNHEY and CDR2 is SVGAGI. CDR3 in amino acids: CASSYSTGAAYEQYF. The DNA of the CDR3 is TGTGCCAGCAGTTACTCGACAGGGGCGGCCTACGAGCAGTACTTC.

The rearrangement links TRBV7-9 to TRBJ1-2; D is ambiguous. The CDR3 spans 12 residues. Germline values: CDR1 SEHNR, CDR2 FQNEAQ (reference sequence). Deletions cut 11 bases from V and 1 base from J, with 11 bases between. DNA of the CDR3: TGTGCCTTCTATGACCGTAACTATGGCTACACCTTC. It translates to CAFYDRNYGYTF.

There are a few counts of this clonotype. The chain joins TRBV20-1 to TRBJ1-4; 10 bases fit TRBD1. V was clipped by 5 bases and J by 6 bases; unmatched bases: 3. Germline CDR1 reads DFQATT; CDR2 reads SNEGSKA (reference sequence). The CDR3 is 13 residues long. The CDR3 bases are TGCAGTGCTGCGACAGGGGGCCATGAAAAACTGTTTTTT. Its translation: CSAATGGHEKLFF.

The chain joins TRBV5-1 to TRBJ2-2, with 10 bases identical to TRBD2. Looked up from germline, CDR1 is SGHRS and CDR2 is YFSETQ. This CDR3 comprises 15 residues. V was pared by 1 base and J by 4 bases, with 1 base of the junction left unmatched. The CDR3 nucleotides are TGCGCCAGCAGCTTGAGCGGGAGGGCCACCGGGGAGCTGTTTTTT. Protein: CASSLSGRATGELFF. Based on the CDR3 plus reference TRBV5-1 and TRBJ2-2, the full variable domain is KAGVTQTPRYLIKTRGQQVTLSCSPISGHRSVSWYQQTPGQGLQFLFEYFSETQRNKGNFPGRFSGRQFSNSRSEMNVSTLELGDSALYLCASSLSGRATGELFFGEGSRLTVL.

The sample holds a few counts of this clonotype. The chain employs TRBV2 and TRBJ1-4, with 7 bases lining up with TRBD1. Germline V gene data show CDR1 as SNHLY and CDR2 as FYNNEI. The CDR3 extends over 15 amino acids. The junction had 9 bases not matched to a gene; V was cut back by 6 bases and J by 5 bases. In DNA form, the CDR3 reads TGTGCCAGCAGGAGGAGGACAGGACAAAATGAAAAACTGTTTTTT. This encodes CASRRRTGQNEKLFF.

This clonotype was observed a handful of times. This chain links TRBV29-1 with TRBJ2-5; perhaps TRBD1 as D (5 bases). Trimming took off 7 bases at V and 5 bases at J, with 14 bases between the two ends. Germline assignment: CDR1 SQVTM and CDR2 ANQGSEA. The CDR3 contains 12 residues. DNA of the CDR3: TGCAGCGCCACAGGCCTAGGGGAGACCCAGTACTTC. This sequence encodes CSATGLGETQYF. Variable domain in full (rest from reference TRBV29-1 and TRBJ2-5): SAVISQKPSRDICQRGTSLTIQCQVDSQVTMMFWYRQQPGQSLTLIATANQGSEATYESGFVIDKFPISRPNLTFSTLTVSNMSPEDSSIYLCSATGLGETQYFGPGTRLLVL.

As concerns this clonotype: This may be a read error, as it is one base from a much larger clone. The chain joins TRBV5-1 to TRBJ2-1; possibly TRBD1 for D (5 bases). Trimming took off 0 bases at V and 6 bases at J, with 13 bases between the two ends. The CDR3 loop spans 15 amino acids. Germline V gives CDR1 SGHRS, CDR2 YFSETQ. The CDR3 protein is CASSLAGFVINEQFF. The CDR3 bases are TGCGCCAGCAGCTTGGCAGGGTTTGTAATCAATGAGCAGTTCTTC.